This T cell receptor beta chain comes out of a study of T cell responses to AZD1222 COVID-19 vaccine. Libraries were prepared by immunoSEQ multiplex PCR; TCRdb keeps only in-frame clonotypes and omits some of them. This repertoire shows more than 50,000 clones, about four fifths found once; its top ten account for 23%. For this clone: What it binds is not known.

Study-level findings and limits: It was only a handful of AZD1222 recipients who were seropositive at baseline. After the peak T cell response, and only then, were repertoires sampled. Females made up more of the donors, who were largely white British, and clonal diversity may have come out too low.

The sequences come from peripheral blood, collected on day 0 of MenACWY control vaccination. This receptor was identified in an adult in good health.

The CDR3 coding sequence is TGTGCCAGCAGCGTAGATGGAGCGGGGGGGCTACAAGAGACCCAGTACTTC. Amino acids: CASSVDGAGGLQETQYF. V is TRBV9 and J is TRBJ2-5, with 10 positions matching TRBD2. The CDR3 totals 17 residues. Germline V gene data show CDR1 as SGDLS and CDR2 as YYNGEE. Trimming cost V 0 bases and J 2 bases; bases outside gene matches: 7.